This is a list of T cell receptor beta chains from one sample in a study of T cell repertoires in cytomegalovirus infection. TCRdb reprocessed the reads via MiXCR and lists one record per CDR3 protein. The repertoire holds some 680,000 distinct CDR3 sequences, with roughly a third as singletons. Sequences were obtained from PBMCs. The origin of the receptors is a human donor in good health (CMV status not recorded). Some clones in this sample may be carry-over from other donors' samples. CDR3s include the opening cysteine and the closing phenylalanine or tryptophan. Each record gives: clone size, D gene, V gene, J gene, CDR3 protein, CDR3 DNA. The D gene is left open where the match is weak. Clone size appears in some rows only: once, few, many, or a class for an expanded clone.

>few|.|TRBV25-1|TRBJ2-1
CASSAGGPFDEQFF
TGTGCCAGCAGTGCGGGGGGCCCATTCGATGAGCAGTTCTTC
>few|TRBD1|TRBV6-1|TRBJ2-5
CASRAPDRGQGETQYF
TGTGCCAGCAGAGCCCCGGACAGGGGCCAAGGAGAGACCCAGTACTTC
>.|.|TRBV19|TRBJ1-5
CASSYDPGLDQPQHF
TGTGCCAGTAGTTACGACCCCGGGCTGGATCAGCCCCAGCATTTT
>once|TRBD1|TRBV19|TRBJ2-2
CASRRQGMTNTGELFF
TGTGCCAGTAGGCGACAGGGAATGACGAACACCGGGGAGCTGTTTTTT
>.|.|TRBV27|TRBJ2-4
CASRPDYLKKNIQNF
TGTGCCAGCAGGCCGGACTACCTTAAGAAAAACATTCAGAACTTC
>.|.|TRBV15|TRBJ2-1
CATSREAVAPGEQFF
TGTGCCACCAGCAGGGAAGCCGTGGCACCCGGTGAGCAGTTCTTC
>few|.|TRBV3-1|TRBJ2-2
CASSQVAPPNTGELFF
TGTGCCAGCAGCCAAGTGGCGCCGCCGAACACCGGGGAGCTGTTTTTT
>.|.|TRBV12-3/TRBV12-4|TRBJ2-7
CASSLALQGGGDEQYF
TGTGCCAGCAGTTTAGCGCTTCAAGGGGGAGGCGACGAGCAGTACTTC
>.|.|TRBV6-1|TRBJ1-5
CASGHPNQPQHF
TGTGCCAGCGGACACCCCAATCAGCCCCAGCATTTT
>.|TRBD2|TRBV4-2|TRBJ2-1
CASSPRLAGSGGPFF
TGTGCCAGCAGTCCTCGACTAGCGGGGAGCGGTGGTCCGTTCTTC
>many|TRBD1|TRBV7-8|TRBJ1-5
CASSLGFTGAGGWTQHF
TGTGCCAGCAGCTTAGGCTTCACAGGGGCCGGGGGGTGGACCCAGCATTTT
>few|.|TRBV6-6|TRBJ1-4
CASSSGGRANEKLFF
TGTGCCAGCAGTTCGGGAGGGAGGGCTAATGAAAAACTGTTTTTT
>few|.|TRBV6-6|TRBJ1-1
CASSYRFRGTNTEAFF
TGTGCCAGCAGTTACAGGTTCCGGGGGACGAACACTGAAGCTTTCTTT
>.|.|TRBV10-3|TRBJ2-3
CAISTSVHSDTQYF
TGTGCCATCAGTACGTCGGTACACTCAGATACGCAGTATTTT
>few|.|TRBV5-5|TRBJ1-1
CASSWGGETEAFF
TGTGCCAGCAGCTGGGGGGGGGAGACTGAAGCTTTCTTT
>many|TRBD2|TRBV19|TRBJ2-1
CASARGEAREQFF
TGTGCCAGTGCTCGGGGGGAGGCTAGAGAGCAGTTCTTC
>once|TRBD1|TRBV5-5|TRBJ2-7
CASSLVDRGPPIYEQNF
TGTGCCAGCAGCTTGGTGGACAGGGGTCCGCCGATCTACGAGCAGAACTTC
>.|.|TRBV19|TRBJ1-4
CASNGRTADAATNEKLFF
TGTGCCAGTAACGGTCGGACAGCGGACGCTGCAACTAATGAAAAACTGTTTTTT
>few|.|TRBV5-6|TRBJ2-1
CASSYLSGNEQFF
TGTGCCAGCAGCTATTTGTCGGGCAATGAGCAGTTCTTC
>few|.|TRBV6-5|TRBJ1-5
CASRDTGSLTSNQPQHF
TGTGCCAGCAGGGACACGGGGTCCCTAACTAGCAATCAGCCCCAGCATTTT
>few|.|TRBV7-2|TRBJ1-6
CASSSPTGNYNSPLHF
TGTGCCAGCAGCTCGCCCACAGGGAACTATAATTCACCCCTCCACTTT
>.|.|TRBV14|TRBJ2-3
CASSQGSSSDTQYF
TGTGCCAGCAGCCAAGGAAGTTCCTCAGATACGCAGTATTTT
>many|TRBD2|TRBV7-6|TRBJ2-7
CASSRRGGSVPYEQYF
TGTGCCAGCAGCCGAAGGGGCGGGAGCGTCCCCTACGAGCAGTACTTC
>.|TRBD1|TRBV4-1|TRBJ2-3
CASSQDEGGSTDTQYF
TGCGCCAGCAGCCAAGATGAAGGGGGCAGCACAGATACGCAGTATTTT
>.|.|TRBV6-6|TRBJ2-7
CASERGAEQYF
TGTGCCAGCGAACGGGGGGCCGAGCAGTACTTC
>few|.|TRBV7-6|TRBJ2-2
CASSLVLLPTDQGELFF
TGTGCCAGCAGCTTAGTTCTACTACCCACCGATCAAGGGGAGCTGTTTTTT
>.|.|TRBV6-5|TRBJ1-2
CASSYLSNYGYTF
TGTGCCAGCAGTTACCTGTCTAACTATGGCTACACCTTC
>few|TRBD2|TRBV6-2/TRBV6-3|TRBJ2-1
CASSLLAGGPGEQFF
TGTGCCAGCAGTTTACTAGCGGGAGGGCCGGGTGAGCAGTTCTTC
>.|.|TRBV4-1|TRBJ1-5
CASSQEGGQGGQPQHF
TGTGCCAGCAGCCAAGAGGGGGGGCAGGGCGGCCAGCCCCAGCATTTT
>.|.|TRBV6-6|TRBJ2-7
CASSSPGTSSYEQYF
TGTGCCAGCAGTTCCCCAGGGACCAGCTCCTACGAGCAGTACTTC
>.|TRBD1|TRBV10-3|TRBJ2-7
CATARDSPYEQYF
TGTGCCACAGCACGGGACAGCCCCTACGAGCAGTACTTC
>.|TRBD2|TRBV10-2|TRBJ2-1
CASSDGSSGRVNEQFF
TGCGCCAGCAGTGACGGATCTAGCGGGAGAGTGAATGAGCAGTTCTTC
>few|TRBD1|TRBV20-1|TRBJ1-2
CSAGAATGGNGGYTF
TGCAGTGCTGGAGCCGCGACAGGGGGCAACGGTGGCTACACCTTC
>once|.|TRBV28|TRBJ2-1
CASNFLSGPSKYNEQFF
TGTGCCAGCAATTTTTTAAGTGGGCCCTCCAAATACAATGAGCAGTTCTTC
>.|.|TRBV18|TRBJ1-5
CASSPSGRANQPQHF
TGTGCCAGCTCACCCTCCGGCAGGGCAAATCAGCCCCAGCATTTT
>few|.|TRBV29-1|TRBJ1-2
CSVEEWQGYGYTF
TGCAGCGTTGAAGAGTGGCAGGGCTATGGCTACACCTTC
>many|TRBD1|TRBV7-6|TRBJ1-2
CASSLSGTGGGGNYGYTF
TGTGCCAGCAGCCTATCCGGGACAGGGGGCGGCGGAAACTATGGCTACACCTTC
>.|.|TRBV20-1|TRBJ1-1
CSARGARGTEAFF
TGCAGTGCTAGAGGAGCGAGGGGCACTGAAGCTTTCTTT
>.|.|TRBV19|TRBJ1-1
CASSIRSENTEAFF
TGTGCCAGTAGTATAAGGTCGGAGAACACTGAAGCTTTCTTT
>once|.|TRBV24-1|TRBJ2-7
CATEGDAYEQYF
TGTGCCACTGAGGGGGATGCCTACGAGCAGTACTTC
>many|.|TRBV7-9|TRBJ2-1
CASTQHNEQFF
TGTGCCAGCACTCAGCACAATGAGCAGTTCTTC
>.|TRBD1|TRBV19|TRBJ2-4
CASSMGQGADIQYF
TGTGCCAGTAGTATGGGACAGGGGGCTGACATTCAGTACTTC
>few|.|TRBV12-3/TRBV12-4|TRBJ2-2
CASSLGRIEGLFF
TGTGCCAGCAGTTTAGGGCGGATCGAAGGGCTGTTTTTT
>.|.|TRBV19|TRBJ2-5
CASSVVGETQYF
TGTGCCAGTAGTGTTGTTGGGGAGACCCAGTACTTC
>.|TRBD1|TRBV7-6|TRBJ1-3
CASSWTGGEGTIYF
TGTGCCAGCAGCTGGACAGGGGGCGAAGGTACCATATATTTT
>few|.|TRBV7-7|TRBJ2-2
CASSLRLSGAGTGELFF
TGTGCTAGCAGCTTAAGGCTAAGCGGAGCGGGTACCGGGGAGCTGTTTTTT
>few|.|TRBV5-1|TRBJ2-7
CASSRKIQGKGNYEQYF
TGCGCCAGCAGTCGGAAAATCCAGGGCAAGGGTAACTACGAGCAGTACTTC
>.|TRBD1|TRBV7-2|TRBJ2-1
CASSLAEFGTGHNEQFF
TGTGCCAGCAGCTTAGCGGAGTTCGGGACAGGGCACAATGAGCAGTTCTTC
>few|.|TRBV28|TRBJ2-1
CASSRASASSYNEQFF
TGTGCCAGCAGCCGGGCTAGCGCGAGCTCCTACAATGAGCAGTTCTTC
>few|.|TRBV11-2|TRBJ1-2
CASSLGLPYGYTF
TGTGCCAGCAGCTTGGGGTTACCGTATGGCTACACCTTC
>.|.|TRBV7-2|TRBJ1-6
CASSLSVERTGRSPLHF
TGTGCCAGCAGCTTATCCGTTGAAAGGACGGGGCGTTCACCCCTCCACTTT
>.|.|TRBV6-1|TRBJ2-7
CASSPQVHEQYF
TGTGCCAGCAGCCCACAAGTACACGAGCAGTACTTC
>few|TRBD1|TRBV5-1|TRBJ2-5
CASSLRGRKETQYF
TGCGCCAGCAGCTTAAGGGGGCGCAAAGAGACCCAGTACTTC
>many|TRBD1|TRBV7-2|TRBJ1-2
CASSRGQWSEGYTF
TGTGCCAGCAGCCGGGGACAGTGGAGTGAAGGCTACACCTTC